The clone carrying this T cell receptor (beta chain) was observed a handful of times. CDR1 and CDR2 (germline): SGHRS, YFSETQ. Trimming removed 4 bases from V and 0 bases from J, with 11 bases in between. The CDR3 spans 14 residues. This entry belongs to a study of blood T cells in healthy people across ages. Primed by a sample-barcoded 5' primer and a J-beta primer mix, a second PCR proceeded for 7 to 11 cycles. TCRdb re-derived calls from the 5' RACE reads in MiXCR, one entry per CDR3 protein. This sample has about 780,000 distinct CDR3 sequences, with under 30% found just once. Separately, the same data were catalogued under a study of T cells of mothers and their children.

The chain carries TRBV5-1 and TRBJ2-7; possibly TRBD1 for D (7 bases). The material sequenced was blood. The clonotype was recovered from a boy under 18 in good health. This chain's CDR3 is CASSGGTASYEQYF. CDR3 nucleotide sequence: TGCGCCAGCAGCGGCGGGACAGCCTCCTACGAGCAGTACTTC.